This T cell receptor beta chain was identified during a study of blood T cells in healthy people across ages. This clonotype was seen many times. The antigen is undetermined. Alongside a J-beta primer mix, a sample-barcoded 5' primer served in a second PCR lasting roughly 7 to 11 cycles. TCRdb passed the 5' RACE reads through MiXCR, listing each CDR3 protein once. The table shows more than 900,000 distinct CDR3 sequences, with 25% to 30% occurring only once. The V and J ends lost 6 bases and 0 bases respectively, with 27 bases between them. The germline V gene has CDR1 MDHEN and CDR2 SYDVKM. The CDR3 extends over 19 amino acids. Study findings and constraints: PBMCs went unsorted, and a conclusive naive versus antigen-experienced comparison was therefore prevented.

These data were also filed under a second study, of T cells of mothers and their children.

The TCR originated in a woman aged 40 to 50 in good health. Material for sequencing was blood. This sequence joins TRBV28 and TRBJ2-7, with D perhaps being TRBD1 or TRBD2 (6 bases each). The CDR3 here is CASSPRLRGVGFSSYEQYF. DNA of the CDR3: TGTGCCAGCAGCCCCCGGTTGAGGGGGGTCGGTTTCAGCTCCTACGAGCAGTACTTC.